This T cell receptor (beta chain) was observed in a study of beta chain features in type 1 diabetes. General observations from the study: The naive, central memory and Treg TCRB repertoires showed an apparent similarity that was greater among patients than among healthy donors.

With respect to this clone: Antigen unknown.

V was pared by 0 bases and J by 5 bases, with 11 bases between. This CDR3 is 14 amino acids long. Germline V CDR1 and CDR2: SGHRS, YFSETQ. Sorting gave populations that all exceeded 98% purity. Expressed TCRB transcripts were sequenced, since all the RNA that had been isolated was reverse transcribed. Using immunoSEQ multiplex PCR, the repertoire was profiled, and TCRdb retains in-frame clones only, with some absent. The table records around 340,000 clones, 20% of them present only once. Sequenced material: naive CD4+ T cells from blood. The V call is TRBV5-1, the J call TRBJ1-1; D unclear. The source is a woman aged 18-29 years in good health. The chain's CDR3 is CASSLDSASTEAFF. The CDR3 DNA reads TGCGCCAGCAGCTTGGATAGCGCGAGTACTGAAGCTTTCTTT.